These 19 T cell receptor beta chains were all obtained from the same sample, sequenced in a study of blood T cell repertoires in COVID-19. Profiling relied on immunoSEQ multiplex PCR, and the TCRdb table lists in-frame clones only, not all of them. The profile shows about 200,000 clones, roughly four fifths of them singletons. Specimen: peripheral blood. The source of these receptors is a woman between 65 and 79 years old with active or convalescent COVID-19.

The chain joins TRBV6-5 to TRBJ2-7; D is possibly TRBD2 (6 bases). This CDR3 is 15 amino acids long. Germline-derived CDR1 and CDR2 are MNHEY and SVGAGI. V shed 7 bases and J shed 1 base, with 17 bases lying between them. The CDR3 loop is CASNGGTAQSYEQYF. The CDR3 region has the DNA TGTGCCAGCAACGGTGGGACTGCTCAATCCTACGAGCAGTACTTC.

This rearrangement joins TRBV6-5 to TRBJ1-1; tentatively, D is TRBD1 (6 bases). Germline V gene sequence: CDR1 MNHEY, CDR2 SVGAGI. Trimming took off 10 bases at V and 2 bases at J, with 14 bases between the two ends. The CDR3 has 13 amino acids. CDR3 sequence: CAIAKQGNTEAFF. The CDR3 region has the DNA TGTGCCATCGCCAAACAGGGCAACACTGAAGCTTTCTTT.

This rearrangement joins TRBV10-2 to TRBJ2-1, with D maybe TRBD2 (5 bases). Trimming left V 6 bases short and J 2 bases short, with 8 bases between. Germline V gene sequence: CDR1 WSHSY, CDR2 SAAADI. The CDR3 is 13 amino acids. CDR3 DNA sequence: TGCGCCAGCAGGGATAGCGCCTACAATGAGCAGTTCTTC. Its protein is CASRDSAYNEQFF.

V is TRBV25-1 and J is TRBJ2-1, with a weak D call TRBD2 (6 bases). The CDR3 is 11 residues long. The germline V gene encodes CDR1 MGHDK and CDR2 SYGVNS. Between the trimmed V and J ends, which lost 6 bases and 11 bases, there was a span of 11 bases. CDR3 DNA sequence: TGTGCCAGCAGGGGGCGGGACCAGCAGTTCTTC. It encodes CASRGRDQQFF.

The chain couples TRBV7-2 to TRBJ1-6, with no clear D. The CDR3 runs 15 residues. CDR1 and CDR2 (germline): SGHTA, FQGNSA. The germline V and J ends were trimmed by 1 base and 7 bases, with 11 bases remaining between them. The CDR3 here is CASSLEFQRNSPLHF. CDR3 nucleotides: TGTGCCAGCAGCTTAGAGTTCCAGAGGAATTCACCCCTCCACTTT. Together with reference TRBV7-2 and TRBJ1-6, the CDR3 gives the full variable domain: GAGVSQSPSNKVTEKGKDVELRCDPISGHTALYWYRQSLGQGLEFLIYFQGNSAPDKSGLPSDRFSAERTGGSVSTLTIQRTQQEDSAVYLCASSLEFQRNSPLHFGNGTRLTVT.

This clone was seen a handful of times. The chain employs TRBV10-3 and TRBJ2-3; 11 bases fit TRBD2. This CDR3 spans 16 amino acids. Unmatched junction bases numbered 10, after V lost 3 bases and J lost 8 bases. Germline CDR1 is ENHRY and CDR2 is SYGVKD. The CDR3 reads CAISDHPGTSGSTQYF. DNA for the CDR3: TGTGCCATCAGTGACCATCCCGGGACTAGCGGTAGTACGCAGTATTTT.

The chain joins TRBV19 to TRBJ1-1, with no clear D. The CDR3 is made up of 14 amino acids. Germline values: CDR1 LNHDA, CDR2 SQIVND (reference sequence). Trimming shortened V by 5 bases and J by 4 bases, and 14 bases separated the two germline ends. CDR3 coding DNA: TGTGCCAGTAGTTCCCTGTTTGGCGGCACTGAAGCTTTCTTT. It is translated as CASSSLFGGTEAFF. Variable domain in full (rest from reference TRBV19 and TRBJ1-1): DGGITQSPKYLFRKEGQNVTLSCEQNLNHDAMYWYRQDPGQGLRLIYYSQIVNDFQKGDIAEGYSVSREKKESFPLTVTSAQKNPTAFYLCASSSLFGGTEAFFGQGTRLTVV.

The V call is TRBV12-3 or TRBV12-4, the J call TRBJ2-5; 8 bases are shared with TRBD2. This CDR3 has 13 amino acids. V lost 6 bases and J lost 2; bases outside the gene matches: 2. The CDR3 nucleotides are TGTGCCAGCAGAACTAGCGGACAAGAGACCCAGTACTTC. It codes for CASRTSGQETQYF.

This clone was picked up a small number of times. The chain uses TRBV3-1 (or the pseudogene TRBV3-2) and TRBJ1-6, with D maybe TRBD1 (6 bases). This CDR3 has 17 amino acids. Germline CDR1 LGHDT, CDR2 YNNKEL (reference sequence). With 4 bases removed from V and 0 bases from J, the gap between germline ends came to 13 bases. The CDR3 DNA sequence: TGTGCCAGCAGCCGAACAGGGACCTCCTCCTATAATTCACCCCTCCACTTT. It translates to CASSRTGTSSYNSPLHF.

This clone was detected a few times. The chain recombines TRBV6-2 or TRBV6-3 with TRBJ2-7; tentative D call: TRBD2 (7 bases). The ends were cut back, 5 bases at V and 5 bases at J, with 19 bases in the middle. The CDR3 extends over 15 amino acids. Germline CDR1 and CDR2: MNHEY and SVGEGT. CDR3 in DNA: TGTGCCAGCAGTGCAGGGGACTACCTCCTTGACGAGCAGTACTTC. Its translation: CASSAGDYLLDEQYF.

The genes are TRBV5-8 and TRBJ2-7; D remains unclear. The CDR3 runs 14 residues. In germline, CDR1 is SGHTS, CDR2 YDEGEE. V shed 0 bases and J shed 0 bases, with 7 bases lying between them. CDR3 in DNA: TGTGCCAGCAGCTTGGCCGCCAGCTCCTACGAGCAGTACTTC. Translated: CASSLAASSYEQYF.

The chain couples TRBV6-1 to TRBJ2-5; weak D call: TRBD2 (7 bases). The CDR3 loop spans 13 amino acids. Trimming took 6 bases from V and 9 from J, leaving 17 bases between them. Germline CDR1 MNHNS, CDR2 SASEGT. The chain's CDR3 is CASSRDPGGAQYF. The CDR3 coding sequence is TGTGCCAGCAGCCGGGACCCGGGGGGCGCCCAGTACTTC.

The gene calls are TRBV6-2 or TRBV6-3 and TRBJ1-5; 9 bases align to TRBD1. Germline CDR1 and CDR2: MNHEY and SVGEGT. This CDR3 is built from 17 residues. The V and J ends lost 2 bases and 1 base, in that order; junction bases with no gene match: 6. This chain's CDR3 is CASSYPLQGASNQPQHF. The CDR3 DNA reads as TGTGCCAGCAGTTACCCTCTACAGGGGGCAAGCAATCAGCCCCAGCATTTT.

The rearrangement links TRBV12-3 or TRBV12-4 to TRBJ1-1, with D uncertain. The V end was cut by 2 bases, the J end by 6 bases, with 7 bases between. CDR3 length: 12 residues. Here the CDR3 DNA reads TGTGCCAGCAGTTTAAATAGCCCTGAAGCTTTCTTT. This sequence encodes CASSLNSPEAFF.

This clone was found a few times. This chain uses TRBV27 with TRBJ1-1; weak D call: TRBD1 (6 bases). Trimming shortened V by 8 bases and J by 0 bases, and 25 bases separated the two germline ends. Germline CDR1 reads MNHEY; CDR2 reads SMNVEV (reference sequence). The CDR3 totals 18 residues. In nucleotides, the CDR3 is TGTGCCAGCGGGGGGGCCAGGCACGAAAAGTCTATGAACACTGAAGCTTTCTTT. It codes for CASGGARHEKSMNTEAFF.

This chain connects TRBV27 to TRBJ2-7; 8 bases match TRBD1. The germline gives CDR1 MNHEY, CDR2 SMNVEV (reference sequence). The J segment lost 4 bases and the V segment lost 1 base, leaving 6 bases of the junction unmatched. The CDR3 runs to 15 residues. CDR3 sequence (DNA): TGTGCCAGCAGTTTATTAGCAGGGGGCACGTACGAGCAGTACTTC. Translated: CASSLLAGGTYEQYF.

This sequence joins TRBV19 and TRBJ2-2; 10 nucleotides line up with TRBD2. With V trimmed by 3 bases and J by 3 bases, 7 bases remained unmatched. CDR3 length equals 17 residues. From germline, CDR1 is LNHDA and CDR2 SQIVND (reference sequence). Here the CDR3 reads CASSMIRTSGYTGELFF. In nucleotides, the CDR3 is TGTGCCAGTAGTATGATTAGGACTAGCGGCTACACCGGGGAGCTGTTTTTT.

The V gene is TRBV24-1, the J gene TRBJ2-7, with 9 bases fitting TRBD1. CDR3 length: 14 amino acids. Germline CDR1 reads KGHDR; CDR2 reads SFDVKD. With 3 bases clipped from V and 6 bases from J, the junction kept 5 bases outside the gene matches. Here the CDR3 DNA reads TGTGCCACCAGTGATCCGGGACAGGGTTTCGAGCAGTACTTC. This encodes CATSDPGQGFEQYF.

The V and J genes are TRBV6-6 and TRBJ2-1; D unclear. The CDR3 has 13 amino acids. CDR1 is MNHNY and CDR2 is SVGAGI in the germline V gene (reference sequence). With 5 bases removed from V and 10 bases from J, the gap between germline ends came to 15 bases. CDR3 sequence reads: CASSGSTTGEQFF. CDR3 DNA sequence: TGTGCCAGCAGTGGCAGCACTACCGGGGAGCAGTTCTTC.